The 8 T cell receptor beta chains reported below all come from one sample, sequenced in a study of T cells in Graves' hyperthyroidism and ophthalmopathy. Amplified TCR beta CDR3 regions came from RNA transcripts. TCR CDR3 underwent first-round RT-PCR with the HTBI primer set. TCRdb processed the multiplex PCR reads anew with MiXCR; each CDR3 protein has one entry. Among approximately 410,000 distinct CDR3 sequences listed, roughly an eighth were seen once. Sequencing was done on a sample of blood. These receptors were collected from a woman aged 18-29 years with Graves' hyperthyroidism.

Only a few counts were recorded for this clonotype. The chain uses TRBV11-3 and TRBJ2-7, with 9 bases matching TRBD2. Germline V gene lookup returns CDR1 SGHNT and CDR2 YENEEA. This CDR3 is 16 amino acids long. The CDR3: CVSREVWREGPHEQYF. CDR3 sequence (DNA): TGTGTTTCCCGCGAGGTTTGGCGGGAGGGTCCTCACGAGCAGTACTTC.

The chain joins TRBV6-1 to TRBJ2-5, with TRBD1 matching over 8 bases. V lost 7 bases, J lost 3 bases, and 4 bases stayed unmatched. CDR3 length: 13 amino acids. Germline V gene data show CDR1 as MNHNS and CDR2 as SASEGT. CDR3 DNA sequence: TGTGCCAGCACCCACAGGGGGAAAGAGACCCAGTACTTC. It is translated as CASTHRGKETQYF.

This clonotype was seen only a few times. CDR3 amino acids: CASSEYPGGVEARETYF. DNA for the CDR3: TGTGCCAGCAGTGAATATCCGGGAGGGGTCGAAGCCCGAGAGACGTATTTT. The rearrangement links TRBV6-1 to TRBJ2-3; 8 bases fit TRBD2. The CDR3 loop spans 17 amino acids. CDR1 MNHNS and CDR2 SASEGT come from the germline V gene. V trimming: 2 bases; J trimming: 14 bases; junction bases outside the gene matches: 21.

This clonotype was counted at least ten times. This chain joins TRBV5-1 and TRBJ2-7; D is undetermined. CDR3 length: 15 amino acids. Germline CDR1 is SGHRS and CDR2 is YFSETQ. The V and J ends lost 0 bases and 3 bases respectively, with 13 bases between them. The CDR3 region is CASSLGRDSSYEQYF. The CDR3, as DNA: TGCGCCAGCAGCTTGGGACGAGACTCAAGCTACGAGCAGTACTTC.

This chain links TRBV18 with TRBJ2-1; 13 positions agree with TRBD2. CDR1 is KGHSH, CDR2 LQKENI, per germline. V lost 3 bases and J lost 6; bases outside the gene matches: 8. The CDR3 has 17 amino acids. The CDR3 DNA reads TGTGCCAGCTCACCTAGGACTAGCGGGGGATCCCGCAATGAGCAGTTCTTC. Protein sequence: CASSPRTSGGSRNEQFF.

This clonotype was detected only a few times. This rearrangement joins TRBV20-1 to TRBJ1-5, with 7 nucleotides matching TRBD1. CDR1 and CDR2 (germline): DFQATT, SNEGSKA (reference sequence). The length of the CDR3 is 15 residues. V gave up 5 bases and J gave up 0 bases; unmatched junction bases: 7. CDR3 residues: CSAAGTVYSNQPQHF. CDR3 sequence (DNA): TGCAGTGCTGCCGGGACAGTTTATAGCAATCAGCCCCAGCATTTT.

This clonotype was seen only a few times. V usage is TRBV5-4 and J usage is TRBJ2-7; D not certain. V lost 4 bases and J 0 bases, leaving 14 bases between the germline ends. Per germline, CDR1 SGHNT and CDR2 YYREEE (reference sequence). The CDR3 sequence is 15 residues long. DNA of the CDR3: TGTGCCAGCAGCAAGGTAGAAGAGAGCTCCTACGAGCAGTACTTC. This sequence encodes CASSKVEESSYEQYF. Full variable domain (outside the CDR3, taken from reference TRBV5-4 and TRBJ2-7): ETGVTQSPTHLIKTRGQQVTLRCSSQSGHNTVSWYQQALGQGPQFIFQYYREEENGRGNFPPRFSGLQFPNYSSELNVNALELDDSALYLCASSKVEESSYEQYFGPGTRLTVT.

This chain uses TRBV4-3 with TRBJ2-1; 13 nucleotides line up with TRBD2. The CDR3 runs 15 residues. Trimming cost V 2 bases and J 6 bases; bases outside gene matches: 1. Germline CDR1 is LGHNA and CDR2 is YSLEER. The CDR3 loop reads CASSQTSGRGNEQFF. Written as DNA, the CDR3 is TGCGCCAGCAGCCAAACTAGCGGGAGGGGCAATGAGCAGTTCTTC.